The sequence of this TCR beta chain was determined in a study of shared clonotypes between healthy human individuals. Germline V gives CDR1 LNHDA, CDR2 SQIVND (reference sequence). This CDR3 is 17 amino acids long. V lost 3 bases, J lost 0 bases, and 4 bases stayed unmatched. DNA input for the unsorted PBMC replicate PCRs was 250 to 350 ng, 30,000 to 35,000 T cell genomes. TCRdb's table, derived via immunoSEQ multiplex PCR, lists solely in-frame clones and lacks some. The sample shows some 490,000 clones, 78% of them seen only once. Sequencing was carried out using PBMCs. This receptor was identified in a woman aged 35 to 49 in good health. Some clones in this sample may be carry-over from other donors' samples. V usage is TRBV19 and J usage is TRBJ2-3; 12 bases align to TRBD2. CDR3 coding DNA: TGTGCCAGTAGTATGGCGGGGACTAGCGGGAGCACAGATACGCAGTATTTT. Encoded protein: CASSMAGTSGSTDTQYF.